The T cell receptor (beta chain) under discussion was sequenced for a study of regulatory T cells in long-lasting Graves disease. At least ten counts were recorded for this clonotype. Its antigen is as yet unknown. Study observations and caveats: Persistent patients shared more public clonotypes (2,741) than newly diagnosed patients (about 1,000). The study found TRBV28, TRBJ1-2 and TRBJ2-5 favored in persistent disease.

The sample's time point: persistent/refractory GD, antithyroid drugs over 5 years with positive TRAb. The TCR library was made from RNA extracted from PBMCs. Patients of an endocrinology department in Xi'an, China, were included. Blood from the periphery, 8 to 9.5 milliliters in all, was drawn into EDTA tubes. V gave up 5 bases and J gave up 4 bases, with 12 bases separating them. The germline gives CDR1 MNHEY, CDR2 SVGEGT. The CDR3 contains 13 residues. The authors built TCR beta libraries using iRepertoire HTBI primers and Arm-PCR of CDR3 regions. MiXCR was run by TCRdb on the multiplex PCR reads, yielding one entry per CDR3 protein. The table records 300,000 to 350,000 distinct CDR3 sequences, about 20% of them present only once.

This chain joins TRBV6-2 or TRBV6-3 and TRBJ2-7; possible D gene TRBD1, 5 bases. The source of this sequence is a female donor with Graves disease. The sample consisted of peripheral blood mononuclear cells (PBMCs), taken when the disease was refractory, from a patient treated with antithyroid drugs. The CDR3 loop is CASSESRVYEQYF. The CDR3 DNA reads as TGTGCCAGCAGTGAATCCAGGGTTTACGAGCAGTACTTC.